The 21 T cell receptor beta chains in this list originate from one sample, sequenced in a study of T-cell memory formation after mild COVID-19. TCRdb ran MiXCR on the 5' RACE reads and lists one entry per CDR3 protein. This sample carries approximately 480,000 distinct CDR3 sequences, around a sixth of them seen once, and the ten largest clones take 12%. Sequencing was performed on PBMCs or a T cell subset sorted from them (not recorded which). These receptors all come from an adult woman who had mild COVID-19 (a few samples of this study predate the infection). Cell type and time point are not known.

V gene TRBV2 combines with J gene TRBJ2-3, with no clear D. The V end lost 4 bases, the J end lost 4 bases, and 6 bases lay between the germline ends. The CDR3 has 12 amino acids. The germline gives CDR1 SNHLY, CDR2 FYNNEI. In nucleotides, the CDR3 is TGTGCCAGCAGTGTACTCGCAGATACGCAGTATTTT. Amino acid sequence: CASSVLADTQYF.

This clonotype has ten or more counts. The V call is TRBV29-1, the J call TRBJ2-3; D unclear. Germline-derived CDR1 and CDR2 are SQVTM and ANQGSEA. V was cut by 8 bases and J by 4 bases, with 10 bases left in between. This CDR3 region has 11 residues. The CDR3 nucleotides are TGCAGCTATCTGTCTGCAGATACGCAGTATTTT. Translated: CSYLSADTQYF.

This clonotype was detected only a few times. In DNA form, the CDR3 reads TGTGCCAGCAGTGAAGCGCTTCAACTAGCGGGAATTCTAACCGGGGAGCTGTTTTTT. Its protein is CASSEALQLAGILTGELFF. V is TRBV6-1 and J is TRBJ2-2; TRBD2 matches 10 bases. Germline V gene sequence: CDR1 MNHNS, CDR2 SASEGT. The CDR3 sequence is 19 residues long. With 0 bases clipped from V and 5 bases from J, the junction kept 12 bases outside the gene matches.

The V and J genes are TRBV6-5 and TRBJ2-3; maybe TRBD2 (6 bases). Trimming pared 0 bases from V and 3 bases from J, leaving 10 bases between. CDR1 and CDR2 from the germline V gene are MNHEY and SVGAGI. The length of the CDR3 is 15 residues. CDR3 in DNA: TGTGCCAGCAGTTACTCTGGCGGGACTACAGATACGCAGTATTTT. Its protein product is CASSYSGGTTDTQYF.

The sample holds a few counts of this clonotype. The genes are TRBV20-1 and TRBJ2-1, with 13 bases that match TRBD2. J was trimmed by 8 bases and V by 1 base; bases with no gene match: 2. The CDR3 covers 14 residues. The germline V gene encodes CDR1 DFQATT and CDR2 SNEGSKA (reference sequence). CDR3 DNA: TGCAGTGCTAGAGGACTAGCGGGGGGTGATGAGCAGTTCTTC. Translation: CSARGLAGGDEQFF.

The sample holds a few counts of this clonotype. This sequence joins TRBV11-2 and TRBJ1-2, with D perhaps matching TRBD1 (6 bases). Trimming cost V 5 bases and J 4 bases, with 23 bases left between them. There are 17 residues in the CDR3. Looked up from germline, CDR1 is SGHAT and CDR2 is FQNNGV. As DNA, the CDR3 is TGTGCCAGCAGCCTAGGATCCGGGGGGGCCGATAGCTATGGCTACACCTTC. Its protein is CASSLGSGGADSYGYTF.

This chain joins TRBV12-3 or TRBV12-4 and TRBJ2-3, with 8 bases identical to TRBD2. This CDR3 region has 17 residues. The V gene end was trimmed by 6 bases and the J gene end by 2 bases; junction bases not matched to a gene: 13. As DNA, the CDR3 is TGTGCCAGCAGACCCTTAGAGCGGGGGTACCCCACAGATACGCAGTATTTT. Protein: CASRPLERGYPTDTQYF.

This clonotype was found a few times. One base away lies a much larger clone, so this may be a sequencing read error. V is TRBV7-9 and J is TRBJ1-1; no clear D gene. Germline-derived CDR1 and CDR2 are SEHNR and FQNEAQ (reference sequence). V lost 6 bases and J 0 bases, leaving 2 bases between the germline ends. The CDR3 consists of 11 residues. The CDR3 DNA follows: TGTGCCAGCAGGTTGAACACTGAAGCTTTCTTT. This encodes CASRLNTEAFF.

This chain joins TRBV12-3 or TRBV12-4 and TRBJ2-1, with a tentative D call TRBD2 (5 bases). Deletions cut 3 bases from V and 10 bases from J, with 13 bases between. The CDR3 spans 13 residues. The CDR3 region is CASSFHLSGEQFF. CDR3 coding DNA: TGTGCCAGCAGTTTTCATCTATCGGGAGAGCAGTTCTTC.

There are a few counts of this clonotype. This chain connects TRBV11-2 to TRBJ1-1; the D gene is possibly TRBD1 (6 bases). The V gene lost 6 bases and the J gene lost 5 bases, with 19 bases spanning the gap. CDR1 and CDR2 from the germline V gene are SGHAT and FQNNGV. CDR3 size: 15 residues. The chain's CDR3 is CASRSVGAGRTEAFF. The CDR3 DNA is TGTGCCAGCAGATCGGTGGGGGCAGGGAGGACTGAAGCTTTCTTT.

In this sample, this clonotype turned up a few times. The V and J genes are TRBV18 and TRBJ2-1; D possibly uses TRBD1 or TRBD2 (5 bases each). Germline-derived CDR1 and CDR2 are KGHSH and LQKENI. The length of the CDR3 is 15 residues. Trimming pared 2 bases from V and 0 bases from J, leaving 8 bases between. CDR3 DNA: TGTGCCAGCTCACCAAGGGACGGCTCCTACAATGAGCAGTTCTTC. Its translation: CASSPRDGSYNEQFF.

The V call is TRBV7-8, the J call TRBJ2-7; TRBD1 is a possible D gene (5 bases). Trimming took off 7 bases at V and 1 base at J, with 11 bases between the two ends. CDR3 size: 13 residues. Germline V CDR1 and CDR2: SGHVS, FQNEAQ. CDR3 sequence reads: CASTETVSYEQYF. CDR3 nucleotide sequence: TGTGCCAGCACCGAGACAGTATCCTACGAGCAGTACTTC.

This clonotype was found once. The chain carries TRBV11-2 and TRBJ1-3; 7 bases align to TRBD1. In germline, CDR1 is SGHAT, CDR2 FQNNGV. With 5 bases clipped from V and 0 bases from J, the junction kept 7 bases outside the gene matches. The CDR3 sequence is 16 residues long. The CDR3 region has the DNA TGTGCCAGCAGCCCGACAGGGATCTTCTCTGGAAACACCATATATTTT. Protein: CASSPTGIFSGNTIYF.

The CDR3 DNA follows: TGCAGCGTTGTAGCGGGAGGGCTCACTCGGGCAGATACGCAGTATTTT. It encodes CSVVAGGLTRADTQYF. The V call is TRBV29-1, the J call TRBJ2-3; 11 nucleotides match TRBD2. V lost 4 bases, J lost 4 bases, and 10 bases stayed unmatched. The CDR3 has 16 amino acids. Germline V gene data show CDR1 as SQVTM and CDR2 as ANQGSEA.

A few counts support this clonotype. J is TRBJ2-3 and V is TRBV4-2, with 7 bases aligning to TRBD2. CDR3 size: 16 residues. V was pared by 4 bases and J by 0 bases, with 7 bases of the junction left unmatched. Per germline, CDR1 LGHNA and CDR2 YNFKEQ. The CDR3 DNA sequence: TGTGCCAGCAGCCCCAGGGAGGGGCCTAGCACAGATACGCAGTATTTT. Translating gives CASSPREGPSTDTQYF.

The chain is built from TRBV15 and TRBJ2-3; D unresolved. CDR3 size: 14 residues. V lost 0 bases and J lost 6, with 10 bases in between. Germline assignment: CDR1 LNHNV and CDR2 YYDKDF (reference sequence). CDR3 residues: CATSRDAVSDTQYF. CDR3 sequence (DNA): TGTGCCACCAGCAGAGACGCGGTTTCCGATACGCAGTATTTT.

This clonotype has a handful of counts. The chain employs TRBV27 and TRBJ1-1; D is undetermined. V was clipped by 4 bases and J by 3 bases, with 15 bases between them. This CDR3 is 15 amino acids long. From germline, CDR1 is MNHEY and CDR2 SMNVEV (reference sequence). The CDR3 is CASSSIAGPHTEAFF. The CDR3 DNA reads TGTGCCAGCAGTTCCATCGCCGGCCCACACACTGAAGCTTTCTTT.

This clonotype was detected a few times. The V gene is TRBV30, the J gene TRBJ2-5; 9 nucleotides match TRBD2. Germline trimming cut 4 bases from V and 2 bases from J; bases unmatched to any gene: 5. Germline CDR1 is GTSNPN and CDR2 is SVGIG (reference sequence). This CDR3 comprises 14 residues. The CDR3 nucleotides are TGTGCCTGGACAGGACTAGCGCCTCAAGAGACCCAGTACTTC. The encoded protein is CAWTGLAPQETQYF.

This clonotype occurred a few times. This chain joins TRBV20-1 and TRBJ1-1; 8 bases map to TRBD1. V shed 8 bases and J 4 bases; nucleotides not matched to a gene: 12. CDR1 is DFQATT and CDR2 is SNEGSKA in the germline V gene (reference sequence). This CDR3 has 14 residues. CDR3 residues: CSRTGNMRTTEAFF. The CDR3 DNA follows: TGCAGTCGGACAGGGAACATGCGGACCACTGAAGCTTTCTTT.

A few counts support this clonotype. The V call is TRBV20-1, the J call TRBJ2-1; 8 bases map to TRBD2. Germline V CDR1 and CDR2: DFQATT, SNEGSKA (reference sequence). The CDR3 sequence is 16 residues long. The J segment lost 4 bases and the V segment lost 3 bases, leaving 11 bases of the junction unmatched. The CDR3 spells CSASPWAGGKYNEQFF. The CDR3 DNA is TGCAGTGCTAGTCCCTGGGCGGGAGGAAAATACAATGAGCAGTTCTTC.

This clonotype was seen a few times. The CDR3 nucleotides are TGTGCCAGCAGCTTCGGAATAAACGACGAGCAGTACTTC. It encodes CASSFGINDEQYF. V usage is TRBV7-8 and J usage is TRBJ2-7; unclear D gene. Deletions cut 3 bases from V and 5 bases from J, with 11 bases between. CDR3 length equals 13 residues. From germline, CDR1 is SGHVS and CDR2 FQNEAQ.